Following are 17 T cell receptor beta chains from one sample sequenced in a study of PD-L1 blockade in urothelial cancer. Here immunoSEQ multiplex PCR was the method, and the copy in TCRdb shows in-frame clones only, minus some. The data contain 80,000 to 130,000 clones, approximately 90% of them seen just once; the ten biggest clones take up 0.75% to 0.95%. The sequences come from PBMCs, collected around atezolizumab (anti-PD-L1) treatment. These receptor sequences come from a woman older than 75 with urothelial cancer.

This chain uses TRBV28 with TRBJ1-3, with TRBD1 as a possible D gene (6 bases). This CDR3 spans 18 amino acids. Trimming removed 6 bases at V and 0 bases at J, with 21 bases between. Germline CDR1 MDHEN, CDR2 SYDVKM. Here the CDR3 reads CASSYGGGRGLSGNTIYF. CDR3 nucleotides: TGTGCCAGCAGCTACGGGGGGGGCAGGGGACTCTCTGGAAACACCATATATTTT.

CDR3 region: CASSPGGRQPQHF. The DNA for the CDR3 is TGTGCCAGCAGCCCAGGGGGCCGGCAGCCCCAGCATTTT. The V gene is TRBV11-2, the J gene TRBJ1-5, with 8 bases that match TRBD1. Unmatched junction bases numbered 4, after V lost 5 bases and J lost 7 bases. The CDR3 is 13 amino acids. Germline CDR1 is SGHAT and CDR2 is FQNNGV.

This chain joins TRBV10-3 and TRBJ2-3; the D gene is possibly TRBD1 (8 bases). This CDR3 spans 16 amino acids. Germline V lookup: CDR1 ENHRY, CDR2 SYGVKD. Trimming removed 10 bases from V and 1 base from J, with 21 bases in between. In DNA, the CDR3 is TGTGCCACCCAGGGGGGGTCGGGACAGGGCACAGATACGCAGTATTTT. Encoded protein: CATQGGSGQGTDTQYF.

The genes are TRBV21-1 and TRBJ2-7; the DNA was not used to check the table's D call, TRBD2. TRBV21-1 is a documented pseudogene. The CDR3 spans 16 residues. CDR3 in amino acids: CASSKTERLVSYEQYF. CDR3 in DNA: TGTGCCAGCAGCAAGACCGAGCGGCTGGTATCCTACGAGCAGTACTTC.

This clone showed up just a few times. The rearrangement uses TRBV28 and TRBJ1-1; maybe TRBD1 (5 bases). The germline V gene has CDR1 MDHEN and CDR2 SYDVKM. V was trimmed by 10 bases and J by 6 bases, leaving 12 bases between them. CDR3 length equals 11 residues. DNA for the CDR3: TGTGCCACCAGCAGGGCCTCTGAAGCTTTCTTT. Its protein is CATSRASEAFF.

The rearrangement links TRBV28 to TRBJ1-1; possible D gene TRBD1, 5 bases. This CDR3 spans 14 amino acids. Trimming pared 6 bases from V and 0 bases from J, leaving 11 bases between. Germline CDR1 is MDHEN and CDR2 is SYDVKM. Here the CDR3 DNA reads TGTGCCAGCAGGCTTGGACAAATGAACACTGAAGCTTTCTTT. As protein: CASRLGQMNTEAFF.

This clone was counted only a few times. The V call is TRBV7-2, the J call TRBJ1-2; D not certain. The germline CDR1 and CDR2 sequences are SGHTA and FQGNSA. The length of the CDR3 is 13 residues. With 0 bases removed from V and 8 bases from J, the gap between germline ends came to 10 bases. The CDR3 loop reads CASSLAYSYGYTF. CDR3 nucleotide sequence: TGTGCCAGCAGCTTAGCTTACAGCTACGGCTACACCTTC.

The rearrangement joins TRBV30 to TRBJ1-2; 9 nucleotides agree with TRBD1. The length of the CDR3 is 13 residues. J was trimmed by 6 bases and V by 4 bases; bases with no gene match: 6. The germline gives CDR1 GTSNPN, CDR2 SVGIG (reference sequence). The CDR3 is CAWKIGTGHGYTF. The CDR3 nucleotides are TGTGCCTGGAAAATTGGGACAGGGCATGGCTACACCTTC.

The chain uses TRBV6-5 and TRBJ1-1; unclear D gene. CDR1 MNHEY and CDR2 SVGAGI come from the germline V gene. The CDR3 is made up of 14 amino acids. Trimming took off 7 bases at V and 7 bases at J, with 19 bases between the two ends. The CDR3 reads CASNRSPGKFEAFF. The DNA for the CDR3 is TGTGCCAGCAACCGATCACCGGGAAAATTTGAAGCTTTCTTT.

This chain connects TRBV28 to TRBJ1-1; D perhaps matches TRBD1 (6 bases). The CDR3 covers 15 residues. Germline V CDR1 and CDR2: MDHEN, SYDVKM. V dropped 7 bases and J dropped 1 base, with 16 bases sitting between them. CDR3: CASTRGGSRNTEAFF. In nucleotides, the CDR3 is TGTGCCAGCACCCGAGGGGGTTCTCGGAACACTGAAGCTTTCTTT. Looking up the rest from reference TRBV28 and TRBJ1-1 gives the full variable domain: DVKVTQSSRYLVKRTGEKVFLECVQDMDHENMFWYRQDPGLGLRLIYFSYDVKMKEKGDIPEGYSVSREKKERFSLILESASTNQTSMYLCASTRGGSRNTEAFFGQGTRLTVV.

The V and J genes are TRBV6-5 and TRBJ2-7; D possibly corresponds to TRBD2 (6 bases). Per the germline V gene, CDR1 is MNHEY and CDR2 is SVGAGI. The V gene lost 0 bases and the J gene lost 7 bases, with 13 bases spanning the gap. This CDR3 is 14 amino acids long. The CDR3 region is CASSYSGGMREQYF. Written as DNA, the CDR3 is TGTGCCAGCAGTTACTCGGGAGGAATGCGTGAGCAGTACTTC.

This clone has a single count. This chain joins TRBV7-9 and TRBJ2-7; D is unresolved. Germline assignment: CDR1 SEHNR and CDR2 FQNEAQ (reference sequence). V was clipped by 4 bases and J by 1 base, with 11 bases between them. This CDR3 region has 14 residues. This chain's CDR3 is CASSYLDISYEQYF. CDR3 in DNA: TGTGCCAGCAGCTACTTAGACATATCCTACGAGCAGTACTTC.

This clone appeared a few times. The gene calls are TRBV4-1 and TRBJ1-1; 7 bases are shared with TRBD1. The V gene end was trimmed by 6 bases and the J gene end by 3 bases; junction bases not matched to a gene: 10. Germline V lookup: CDR1 MGHRA, CDR2 YSYEKL. The CDR3 is 15 residues long. The CDR3 reads CASRFRRQGDTEAFF. In DNA form, the CDR3 reads TGCGCCAGCAGGTTCCGGAGACAGGGAGACACTGAAGCTTTCTTT.

The V and J genes are TRBV7-3 and TRBJ1-1; 7 bases agree with TRBD1. Looked up from germline, CDR1 is SGHTA and CDR2 is FQGTGA. The J segment lost 4 bases and the V segment lost 7 bases, leaving 12 bases of the junction unmatched. The CDR3 contains 15 residues. CDR3 amino acids: CASTPGTVGGTEAFF. The CDR3 nucleotides read TGTGCCAGCACTCCCGGGACAGTCGGAGGCACTGAAGCTTTCTTT.

The chain recombines TRBV2 with TRBJ2-2; TRBD1 matches 8 bases. J lost 6 bases, V lost 6 bases, and 3 bases had no gene match. Germline V CDR1 and CDR2: SNHLY, FYNNEI. The CDR3 has 13 residues. The CDR3 protein is CASRGTGPGELFF. In DNA form, the CDR3 reads TGTGCCAGCAGGGGGACAGGACCCGGGGAGCTGTTTTTT.

This chain links TRBV2 with TRBJ2-1, with no clear D. The CDR3 runs 16 residues. The ends were cut back, 4 bases at V and 0 bases at J, with 13 bases in the middle. Germline values: CDR1 SNHLY, CDR2 FYNNEI. The CDR3 DNA sequence: TGTGCCAGCAGTGGTCGAGGTCGGAGCTCCTACAATGAGCAGTTCTTC. Its translation is CASSGRGRSSYNEQFF. Drawing the rest from reference TRBV2 and TRBJ2-1, the complete variable domain is EPEVTQTPSHQVTQMGQEVILRCVPISNHLYFYWYRQILGQKVEFLVSFYNNEISEKSEIFDDQFSVERPDGSNFTLKIRSTKLEDSAMYFCASSGRGRSSYNEQFFGPGTRLTVL.

Only one count was recorded for this clone. The rearrangement joins TRBV2 to TRBJ2-6, with D hard to call. The CDR3 runs to 16 residues. Germline CDR1 reads SNHLY; CDR2 reads FYNNEI. V gave up 1 base and J gave up 2 bases, with 9 bases separating them. This chain's CDR3 is CASSEGRSAGANVLTF. CDR3 coding DNA: TGTGCCAGCAGTGAAGGCAGGTCCGCTGGGGCCAACGTCCTGACTTTC.